These 8 T cell receptor beta chains originate from one sample sequenced in a study of shared clonotypes between healthy human individuals. Profiling relied on immunoSEQ multiplex PCR, and the TCRdb table lists in-frame clones only, not all of them. Of under 1,100,000 clones in the sample, around 76% were seen once. Source material: memory CD4+ T cells sorted from blood. Subset given: CD45RA-negative fraction. The source of these receptors is a man aged 18 to 30 in good health.

J is TRBJ2-1 and V is TRBV28; 9 bases fit TRBD2. The CDR3 has 14 amino acids. J was trimmed by 9 bases and V by 2 bases; bases with no gene match: 5. Per germline, CDR1 MDHEN and CDR2 SYDVKM. The CDR3 reads CASSLAGGLFEQFF. For the CDR3, the DNA is TGTGCCAGCAGTTTAGCGGGGGGGCTCTTTGAGCAGTTCTTC.

The chain joins TRBV7-9 to TRBJ2-1; TRBD2 aligns across 7 bases. This CDR3 region has 14 residues. CDR1 is SEHNR and CDR2 is FQNEAQ in the germline V gene (reference sequence). Unmatched junction bases numbered 7, after V lost 2 bases and J lost 9 bases. In nucleotides, the CDR3 is TGTGCCAGCAGCTTAAGGCGGGAGTGGAGTGAGCAGTTCTTC. It yields the protein CASSLRREWSEQFF.

CDR3 sequence: CASREDSNTEAFF. CDR3 DNA sequence: TGTGCCAGCAGAGAAGACAGTAACACTGAAGCTTTCTTT. The V gene is TRBV6-5, the J gene TRBJ1-1; maybe TRBD1 (5 bases). The CDR3 loop spans 13 amino acids. The V end lost 6 bases, the J end lost 2 bases, and 10 bases lay between the germline ends. CDR1 and CDR2 from the germline V gene are MNHEY and SVGAGI.

This chain joins TRBV5-4 and TRBJ1-5, with no clear D. CDR1 SGHNT and CDR2 YYREEE come from the germline V gene (reference sequence). The CDR3 is made up of 12 amino acids. V lost 0 bases to trimming and J lost 9 bases, with 7 bases between them. The CDR3 region is CASSLDGGPQHF. For the CDR3, the DNA is TGTGCCAGCAGCTTGGACGGTGGGCCCCAGCATTTT.

V is TRBV6-1 and J is TRBJ2-4; D might be TRBD1 (5 bases). This CDR3 is built from 16 residues. The V gene's germline CDR1 is MNHNS and CDR2 SASEGT. The V and J ends lost 4 bases and 6 bases respectively, with 19 bases between them. For the CDR3, the DNA is TGTGCCAGCAGTGGGCTAACAGGAGTATTCGGAAACATTCAGTACTTC. It yields the protein CASSGLTGVFGNIQYF.

The CDR3 loop reads CASRQESQPQHF. The CDR3 DNA sequence: TGTGCCAGCAGACAGGAGAGTCAGCCCCAGCATTTT. This rearrangement joins TRBV28 to TRBJ1-5; tentatively, D is TRBD1 (5 bases). Trimming removed 6 bases at V and 6 bases at J, with 9 bases between. This CDR3 has 12 amino acids. Per germline, CDR1 MDHEN and CDR2 SYDVKM.

CDR3 residues: CASSLDPGLGNTIYF. CDR3 coding DNA: TGTGCCAGCAGCTTAGATCCTGGGCTGGGAAACACCATATATTTT. This sequence joins TRBV7-2 and TRBJ1-3; the D is unclear. Germline CDR1 is SGHTA and CDR2 is FQGNSA. Trimming cost V 1 base and J 4 bases, with 11 bases left between them. The CDR3 totals 15 residues. Combining the CDR3 with reference TRBV7-2 and TRBJ1-3 gives the whole variable domain GAGVSQSPSNKVTEKGKDVELRCDPISGHTALYWYRQSLGQGLEFLIYFQGNSAPDKSGLPSDRFSAERTGGSVSTLTIQRTQQEDSAVYLCASSLDPGLGNTIYFGEGSWLTVV.

V usage is TRBV7-8 and J usage is TRBJ2-7, with D uncertain. V was shortened by 1 base and J by 0 bases, with 19 bases between the two germline ends. CDR3 length: 18 residues. Germline lookup yields CDR1 SGHVS and CDR2 FQNEAQ. The CDR3 here is CASSLEQHNRRSSYEQYF. The CDR3, as DNA: TGTGCCAGCAGCTTAGAACAGCACAACCGTAGGAGCTCCTACGAGCAGTACTTC.